This T cell receptor beta chain is drawn from a study of blood T cells in healthy people across ages (dated by TCRdb to the mid-2010s). With regard to the full study: In model experiments, template switching captured about one uniquely barcoded TCR beta cDNA molecule for every two T cells. To track age-related changes in TCR beta repertoire diversity, the study relied on deep sequencing normalized with unique cDNA molecular identifiers. The donors were divided into four age groups: young (average 16 years), middle-aged (about 40), aged (about 56) and long-lived (more than 75). The study analyzed two additional independent replicas of 1 million unique cDNA reads from the same blood draw for two donors, one aged 18 to 30 and one aged 80 or older.

Taken from the germline V gene, the CDR1 and CDR2 loops are SGHTA and FQGNSA. For this chain, trimming is 5 bases at the V end and 1 base at the J end, and the number of junction bases without a gene match is 4. Spanning cysteine to phenylalanine, the CDR3 consists of 16 amino acids. Only CDR3 DNA remains: 48 bases, in frame from the first base. This clonotype turned up a few times. The specificity of this receptor is unknown. No much larger clonotype is one base removed from it; base qualities were not supplied. Points the paper makes about the study in general: Conclusive comparison of naive and antigen-experienced compartments was prevented by the profiling of bulk unsorted PBMCs. Compared with the aged group, the long-lived group had more naive CD4+ T cells, fewer expanded clones and increased TCR diversity, suggesting age selection. As age increased, observed TCR beta diversity per million T cells dropped in a roughly linear way, and a significant reduction was already evident by age about 40. Because the CMV infection status of the donors was unknown, age-related changes in expanded clonotypes may potentially have been confounded. Estimates of total diversity based on one million sequenced T cells were regarded as lower bounds and as underestimates. A strong correlation was found between observed TCR beta diversity and the percentage of naive T cells measured by flow cytometry.

Donors were 30 to 45 systemically healthy Caucasian individuals from Russia aged roughly 6 to 90 years. Each donor gave ten milliliters of peripheral blood, drawn into EDTA-treated Vacutainer tubes. Ficoll-Paque density-gradient centrifugation was used to isolate PBMCs, with at least 7 million obtained per sample. Total RNA was extracted from PBMCs with Trizol reagent, with at least 5.5 micrograms obtained per sample. The percentages of naive CD45RAhigh/CD27high T cells were determined by flow cytometry on a PBMC aliquot from every donor. Libraries came from 5' RACE. For sequencing, an Illumina HiSeq 2500 was employed. The second PCR ran for roughly 7 to 11 cycles and used a J-beta primer mix along with a sample-barcoded 5' primer. A unique molecular identifier was introduced onto each TCR beta cDNA molecule by a template-switch 5' adaptor carrying 12 random nucleotides. Each sample yielded at least 2.5 million CDR3-containing paired-end reads. All of the RNA was converted into first-strand cDNA using the Mint cDNA synthesis kit, with a TRBC-specific oligonucleotide serving as the primer. Following uracil-DNA glycosylase treatment, all cDNA underwent a first 18-cycle PCR with the universal primers M1SS and BC2_uni_R. The original methods were these. Normalization of each sample was performed by random selection of 1 million high-quality reads, each carrying a distinct molecular identifier. Instead of being binned into consensus sequences, reads with shared molecular identifiers were discarded. MiTCR, run with a Q25 quality threshold and the strictest error-elimination algorithm, handled CDR3 identification, clonotype clustering and error correction. Lower-bound total TCR beta diversity was estimated with a nonparametric unseen species model using Euler transformation. Using fastp at Q25 and MiXCR, TCRdb reprocessed the public reads and kept productive beta chains. One record per CDR3 amino acid sequence lists the most common genes and DNA. TCRdb, not the authors, supplied the V and J calls. Present in this sample are roughly 560,000 distinct CDR3 sequences, around 24% of which were seen just once. The ten largest account for 8.7% of the sample.

In addition, the sample was reused for a study of T cells of mothers and their children. The second study reports: Nine systemically healthy Caucasian individuals served as donors, namely three mothers together with their six children. cDNA synthesis used all of the extracted RNA, with roughly 1.5 ug of RNA in each 15 ul reaction. In the second PCR, the M1S primer added sample barcodes and 2-4 random nucleotides. Each mother yielded over 9.5 million TCR beta CDR3 reads and each child 2.5 million to 3.5 million reads. Thymic selection similarly shapes TCR recombination output in related and unrelated pairs, with minor effect from inherited differences. Normalized repertoire overlap in related mother-child pairs was always slightly higher than in unrelated mother-child pairs, but the difference was never significant. With a sensitivity of roughly 93 clones per million clonotypes, no persistent microchimeric T cell clones were detected. The study used deep NGS to compare TCR beta repertoires of mothers and children, seeking features distinguishing related mother-child pairs from unrelated individuals. On average, the children were approximately 11 +/- 4 years old, while the mothers were about 40 +/- 4 years old. After adapter ligation was performed with NEBNext reagents, the libraries were sequenced on an Illumina HiSeq 2000 with 100+100 nt paired-end reads. To prevent cross-contamination, the mother and child libraries were prepared one month apart and sequenced in separate runs. For each donor, somewhere between about 450,000 and 2,000,000 distinct TCR beta clonotypes were identified. Naive TCR beta clonotypes were estimated from low-frequency clonotypes matched to each donor's FACS-determined naive share, without sorting.

The sequence joins TRBV7-2 to TRBJ2-2; the central 10 bases match TRBD1. The sequence derives from a boy aged 5-17 years in good health. Input material: blood. The CDR3 amino acid sequence is: CASSIRTGGNTGELFF. The DNA sequence is TGTGCCAGCAGCATTCGGACAGGGGGGAACACCGGGGAGCTGTTTTTT.